The clone carrying this TCR beta chain came up many times. The TCR cDNA carried a universal primer site and UMIs from 5'RACE template switching. TCRdb re-analysed the 5' RACE reads in MiXCR, keeping a single row per CDR3 protein. The sample contains approximately 12,000 distinct CDR3 sequences, approximately 4.9% of which appear only once. Trimming removed 1 base from V and 4 bases from J; junction bases left unmatched: 4. The CDR3 has 15 amino acids. Germline V gene data show CDR1 as LGHNA and CDR2 as YSLEER. This entry is derived from a study of T cells after yellow fever vaccination. Study-level information: Each low-cell-number fraction was prepared by means of SMART-Seq v4 Ultra Low Input. Findings and caveats of the study: Post-booster reappearance was seen for most primary-vaccination clones (around 96% CD4, 88% CD8). The study found a weaker secondary response that peaked faster, day 5 versus 15.

The chain is built from TRBV4-3 and TRBJ2-1; 7 bases are a match to TRBD2. The source is a man aged 25 to 40 who received the YFV17D yellow fever vaccine. The starting material was PBMCs, either bulk or a sorted T-cell subset (CD4+, CD8+, memory, or dextramer-sorted; not recorded which), obtained 45 days after the yellow fever booster vaccination. CDR3 loop: CASSQGSGHYNEQFF. The CDR3 DNA reads as TGCGCCAGCAGCCAAGGTAGCGGGCATTACAATGAGCAGTTCTTC.